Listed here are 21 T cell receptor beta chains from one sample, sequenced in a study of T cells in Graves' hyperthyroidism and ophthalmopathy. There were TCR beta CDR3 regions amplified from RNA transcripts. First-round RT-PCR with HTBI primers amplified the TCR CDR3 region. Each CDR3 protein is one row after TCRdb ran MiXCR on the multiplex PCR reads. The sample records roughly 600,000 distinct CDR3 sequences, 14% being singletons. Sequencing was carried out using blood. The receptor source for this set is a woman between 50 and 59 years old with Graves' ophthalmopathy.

CDR3 sequence (DNA): TGTGCCAGCACCTCTACAGGGGGTGATGAAAAACTGTTTTTT. Residues: CASTSTGGDEKLFF. The chain couples TRBV12-3 or TRBV12-4 to TRBJ1-4; TRBD1 matches at 8 bases. Trimming took 7 bases from V and 6 from J; bases not matched to a gene: 7. This CDR3 is 14 amino acids long.

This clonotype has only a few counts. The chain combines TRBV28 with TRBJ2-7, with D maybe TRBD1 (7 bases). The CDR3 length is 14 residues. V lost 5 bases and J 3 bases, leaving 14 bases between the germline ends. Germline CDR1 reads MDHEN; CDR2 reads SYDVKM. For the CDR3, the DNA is TGTGCCAGCAGTCCAGGGGGGAGATACTACGAGCAGTACTTC. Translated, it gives CASSPGGRYYEQYF.

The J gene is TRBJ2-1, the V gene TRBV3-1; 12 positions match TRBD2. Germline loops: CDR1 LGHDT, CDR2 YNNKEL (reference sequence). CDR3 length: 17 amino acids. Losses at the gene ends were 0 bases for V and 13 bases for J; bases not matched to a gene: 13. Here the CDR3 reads CASSQDRASGRAGLQFF. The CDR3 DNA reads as TGTGCCAGCAGCCAAGATAGGGCTAGCGGGAGGGCAGGCTTACAGTTCTTC.

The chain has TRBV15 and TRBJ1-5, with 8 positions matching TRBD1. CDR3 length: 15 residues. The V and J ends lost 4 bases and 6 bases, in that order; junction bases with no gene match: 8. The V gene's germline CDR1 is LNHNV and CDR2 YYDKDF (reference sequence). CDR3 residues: CATSTRQGRVQPQHF. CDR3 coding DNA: TGTGCCACCAGCACGAGACAGGGGAGGGTTCAGCCCCAGCATTTT.

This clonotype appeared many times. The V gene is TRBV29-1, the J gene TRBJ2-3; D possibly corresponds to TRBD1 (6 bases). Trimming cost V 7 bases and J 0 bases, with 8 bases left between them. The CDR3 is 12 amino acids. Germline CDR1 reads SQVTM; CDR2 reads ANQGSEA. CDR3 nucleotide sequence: TGCAGCGCGGGACACAGCACAGATACGCAGTATTTT. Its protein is CSAGHSTDTQYF.

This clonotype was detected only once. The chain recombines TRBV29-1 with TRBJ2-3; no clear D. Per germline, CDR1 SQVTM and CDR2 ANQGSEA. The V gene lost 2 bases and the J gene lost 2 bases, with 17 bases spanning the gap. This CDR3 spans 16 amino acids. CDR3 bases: TGCAGCGTTGAATCATATCACTACCCCCACACAGATACGCAGTATTTT. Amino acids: CSVESYHYPHTDTQYF.

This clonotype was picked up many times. CDR3: CASSQELGRAKYEQYF. CDR3 nucleotide sequence: TGTGCCAGCAGCCAAGAACTCGGGAGGGCCAAGTACGAGCAGTACTTC. The V gene is TRBV14, the J gene TRBJ2-7; 8 nucleotides agree with TRBD2. The J segment lost 4 bases and the V segment lost 0 bases, leaving 8 bases of the junction unmatched. CDR3 length equals 16 residues. Germline CDR1 and CDR2: SGHDN and FVKESK.

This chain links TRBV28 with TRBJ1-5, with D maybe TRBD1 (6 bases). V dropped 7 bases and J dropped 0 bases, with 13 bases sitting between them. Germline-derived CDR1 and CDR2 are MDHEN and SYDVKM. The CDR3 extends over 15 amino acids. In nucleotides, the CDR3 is TGTGCCAGCACGAGAGGGGGAAATAGCAATCAGCCCCAGCATTTT. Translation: CASTRGGNSNQPQHF.

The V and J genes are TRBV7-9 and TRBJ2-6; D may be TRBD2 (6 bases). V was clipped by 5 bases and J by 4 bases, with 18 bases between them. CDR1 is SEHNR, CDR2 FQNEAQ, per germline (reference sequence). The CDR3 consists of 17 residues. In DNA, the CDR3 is TGTGCCAGCAGCCAAACCCCGGGAGTGAAAGGGGCCAACGTCCTGACTTTC. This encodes CASSQTPGVKGANVLTF.

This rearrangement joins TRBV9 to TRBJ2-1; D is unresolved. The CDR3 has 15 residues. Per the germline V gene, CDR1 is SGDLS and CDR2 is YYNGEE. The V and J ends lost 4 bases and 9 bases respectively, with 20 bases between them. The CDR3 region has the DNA TGTGCCAGCAGCACCCGACCCCTGCCCCATGGTGAGCAGTTCTTC. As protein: CASSTRPLPHGEQFF.

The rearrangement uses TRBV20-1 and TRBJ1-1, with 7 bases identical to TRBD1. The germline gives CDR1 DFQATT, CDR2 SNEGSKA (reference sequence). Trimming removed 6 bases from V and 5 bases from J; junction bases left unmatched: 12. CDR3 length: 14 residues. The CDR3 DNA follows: TGCAGTGCGAAACCCCGGACAGGCGGGACTGAAGCTTTCTTT. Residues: CSAKPRTGGTEAFF.

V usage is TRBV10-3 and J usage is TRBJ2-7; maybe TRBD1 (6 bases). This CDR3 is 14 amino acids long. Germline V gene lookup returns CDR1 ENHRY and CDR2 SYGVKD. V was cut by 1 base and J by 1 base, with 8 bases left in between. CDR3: CAISELGQSYEQYF. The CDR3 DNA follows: TGTGCCATCAGTGAGTTAGGACAGTCCTACGAGCAGTACTTC.

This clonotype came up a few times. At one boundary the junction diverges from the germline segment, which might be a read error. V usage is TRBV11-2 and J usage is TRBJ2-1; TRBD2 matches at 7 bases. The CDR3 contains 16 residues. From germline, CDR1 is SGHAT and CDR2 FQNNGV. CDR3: CASSGGTNGFGNEQLF. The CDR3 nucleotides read TGTGCCAGCAGCGGGGGGACTAACGGGTTCGGGAATGAGCAGCTCTTC. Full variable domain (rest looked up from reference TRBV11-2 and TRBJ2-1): EAGVAQSPRYKIIEKRQSVAFWCNPISGHATLYWYQQILGQGPKLLIQFQNNGVVDDSQLPKDRFSAERLKGVDSTLKIQPAKLEDSAVYLCASSGGTNGFGNEQLFGPGTRLTVL.

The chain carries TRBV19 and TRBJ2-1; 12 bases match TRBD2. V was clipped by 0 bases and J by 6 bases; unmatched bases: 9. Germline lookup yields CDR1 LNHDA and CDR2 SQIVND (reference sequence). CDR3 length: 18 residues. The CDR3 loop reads CASSIERLAGGPFNEQFF. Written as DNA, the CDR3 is TGTGCCAGTAGTATAGAGCGGCTAGCGGGAGGGCCGTTCAATGAGCAGTTCTTC.

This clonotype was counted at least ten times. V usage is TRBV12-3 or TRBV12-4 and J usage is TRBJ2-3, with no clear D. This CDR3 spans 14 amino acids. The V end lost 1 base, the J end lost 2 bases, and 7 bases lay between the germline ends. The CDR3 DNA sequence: TGTGCCAGCAGTTTAGGTGGGAACACAGATACGCAGTATTTT. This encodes CASSLGGNTDTQYF.

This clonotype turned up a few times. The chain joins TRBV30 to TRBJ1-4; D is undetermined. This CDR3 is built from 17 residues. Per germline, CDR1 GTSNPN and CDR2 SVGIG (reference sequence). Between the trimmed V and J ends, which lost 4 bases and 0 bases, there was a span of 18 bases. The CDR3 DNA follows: TGTGCCTGGACCTCCCCTCCCGCAGTTGCAACTAATGAAAAACTGTTTTTT. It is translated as CAWTSPPAVATNEKLFF.

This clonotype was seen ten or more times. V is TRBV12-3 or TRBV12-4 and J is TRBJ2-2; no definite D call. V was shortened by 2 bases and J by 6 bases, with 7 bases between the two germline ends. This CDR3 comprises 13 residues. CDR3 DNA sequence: TGTGCCAGCAGTTTATTGCCCCCCGGGGAGCTGTTTTTT. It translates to CASSLLPPGELFF.

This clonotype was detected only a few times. The CDR3 loop is CASSEAGRPPGNTIYF. CDR3 coding DNA: TGTGCCAGCAGTGAAGCGGGCCGACCCCCTGGAAACACCATATATTTT. This chain links TRBV25-1 with TRBJ1-3, with D hard to call. This CDR3 contains 16 residues. Deletions cut 2 bases from V and 2 bases from J, with 13 bases between. Germline-derived CDR1 and CDR2 are MGHDK and SYGVNS.

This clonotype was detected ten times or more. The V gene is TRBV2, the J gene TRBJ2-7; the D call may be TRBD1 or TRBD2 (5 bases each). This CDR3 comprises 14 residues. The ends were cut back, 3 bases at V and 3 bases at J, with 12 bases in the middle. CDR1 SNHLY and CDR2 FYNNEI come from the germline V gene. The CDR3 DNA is TGTGCCAGCAGTGAGGGACGGAATTTCTACGAGCAGTACTTC. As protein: CASSEGRNFYEQYF.

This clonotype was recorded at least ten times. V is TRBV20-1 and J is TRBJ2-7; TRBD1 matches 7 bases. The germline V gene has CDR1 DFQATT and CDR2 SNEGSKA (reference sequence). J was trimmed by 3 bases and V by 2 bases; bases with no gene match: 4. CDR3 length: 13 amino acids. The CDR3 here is CSARFPGGYEQYF. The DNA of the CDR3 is TGCAGTGCTAGATTTCCAGGGGGCTACGAGCAGTACTTC.

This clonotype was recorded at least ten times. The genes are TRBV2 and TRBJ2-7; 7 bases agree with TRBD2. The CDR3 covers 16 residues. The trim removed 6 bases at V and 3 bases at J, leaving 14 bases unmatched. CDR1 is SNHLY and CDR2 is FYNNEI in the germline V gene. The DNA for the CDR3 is TGTGCCAGCAGACCCCCACTAGCGCTTACGGGCTACGAGCAGTACTTC. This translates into CASRPPLALTGYEQYF.